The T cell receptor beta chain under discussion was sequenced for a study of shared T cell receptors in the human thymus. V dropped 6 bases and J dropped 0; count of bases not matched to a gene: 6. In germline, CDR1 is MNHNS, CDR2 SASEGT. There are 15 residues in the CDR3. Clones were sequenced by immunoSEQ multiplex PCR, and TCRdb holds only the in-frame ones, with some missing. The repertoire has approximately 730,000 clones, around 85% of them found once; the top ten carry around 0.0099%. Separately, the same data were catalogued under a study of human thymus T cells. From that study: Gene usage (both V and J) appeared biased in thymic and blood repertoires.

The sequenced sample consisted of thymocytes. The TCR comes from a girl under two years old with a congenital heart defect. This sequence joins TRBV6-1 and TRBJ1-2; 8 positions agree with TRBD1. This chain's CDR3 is CASRPGQGANYGYTF. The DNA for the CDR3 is TGTGCCAGCAGACCCGGACAGGGAGCTAACTATGGCTACACCTTC.